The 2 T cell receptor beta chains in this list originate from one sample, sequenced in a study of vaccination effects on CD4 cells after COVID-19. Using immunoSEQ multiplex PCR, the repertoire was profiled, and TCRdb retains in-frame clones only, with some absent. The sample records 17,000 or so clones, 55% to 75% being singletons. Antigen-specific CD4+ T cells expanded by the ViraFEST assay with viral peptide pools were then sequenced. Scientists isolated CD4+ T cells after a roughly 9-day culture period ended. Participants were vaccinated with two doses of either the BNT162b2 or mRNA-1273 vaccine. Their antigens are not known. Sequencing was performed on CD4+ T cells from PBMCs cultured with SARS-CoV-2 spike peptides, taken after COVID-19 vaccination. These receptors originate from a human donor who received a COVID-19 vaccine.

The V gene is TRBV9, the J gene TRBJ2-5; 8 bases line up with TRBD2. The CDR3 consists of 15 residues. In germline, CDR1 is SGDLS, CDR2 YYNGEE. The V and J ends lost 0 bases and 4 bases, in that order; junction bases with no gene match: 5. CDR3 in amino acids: CASSVAGGPVETQYF. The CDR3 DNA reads TGTGCCAGCAGCGTAGCGGGGGGGCCAGTAGAGACCCAGTACTTC. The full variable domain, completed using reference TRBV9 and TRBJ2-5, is DSGVTQTPKHLITATGQRVTLRCSPRSGDLSVYWYQQSLDQGLQFLIQYYNGEERAKGNILERFSAQQFPDLHSELNLSSLELGDSALYFCASSVAGGPVETQYFGPGTRLLVL.

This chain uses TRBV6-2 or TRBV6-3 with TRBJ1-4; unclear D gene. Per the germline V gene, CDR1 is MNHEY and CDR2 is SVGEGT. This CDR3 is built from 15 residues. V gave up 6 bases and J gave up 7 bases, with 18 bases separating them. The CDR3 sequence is CASSRGGPEGEKLFF. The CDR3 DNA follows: TGTGCCAGCAGCCGTGGAGGACCAGAGGGTGAAAAACTGTTTTTT.